The TCR beta chain described here comes from a study of shared clonotypes between healthy human individuals. The wider study: A couple of women and a few men aged 18 to 49 served as donors.

As processed by the authors: Filtering differed because ImmunoSEQ produced junction-only sequences that carried no quality scores. Using immunoSEQ multiplex PCR, the repertoire was profiled, and TCRdb retains in-frame clones only, with some absent. Clonal size and the V and J genes are those of that table, whereas D and trimming came from the DNA. The table shows 400,000 to 500,000 clones, with roughly 85% occurring only once. Recent vaccinations or acute infections were absent in the healthy HIV-negative adult donors. V was pared by 4 bases and J by 8 bases, with 4 bases of the junction left unmatched. The CDR3 extends over 13 amino acids. Germline V gives CDR1 MNHEY, CDR2 SMNVEV (reference sequence).

This TCR came from a woman in her 40s in good health. Some clones in this sample may be carry-over from other donors' samples. The sample was PBMCs. This chain joins TRBV27 and TRBJ2-1, with 8 bases matching TRBD2. The DNA of the CDR3 is TGTGCCAGCAGTTCCGGGACTAGGGATGAGCAGTTCTTC. Translated, it gives CASSSGTRDEQFF.